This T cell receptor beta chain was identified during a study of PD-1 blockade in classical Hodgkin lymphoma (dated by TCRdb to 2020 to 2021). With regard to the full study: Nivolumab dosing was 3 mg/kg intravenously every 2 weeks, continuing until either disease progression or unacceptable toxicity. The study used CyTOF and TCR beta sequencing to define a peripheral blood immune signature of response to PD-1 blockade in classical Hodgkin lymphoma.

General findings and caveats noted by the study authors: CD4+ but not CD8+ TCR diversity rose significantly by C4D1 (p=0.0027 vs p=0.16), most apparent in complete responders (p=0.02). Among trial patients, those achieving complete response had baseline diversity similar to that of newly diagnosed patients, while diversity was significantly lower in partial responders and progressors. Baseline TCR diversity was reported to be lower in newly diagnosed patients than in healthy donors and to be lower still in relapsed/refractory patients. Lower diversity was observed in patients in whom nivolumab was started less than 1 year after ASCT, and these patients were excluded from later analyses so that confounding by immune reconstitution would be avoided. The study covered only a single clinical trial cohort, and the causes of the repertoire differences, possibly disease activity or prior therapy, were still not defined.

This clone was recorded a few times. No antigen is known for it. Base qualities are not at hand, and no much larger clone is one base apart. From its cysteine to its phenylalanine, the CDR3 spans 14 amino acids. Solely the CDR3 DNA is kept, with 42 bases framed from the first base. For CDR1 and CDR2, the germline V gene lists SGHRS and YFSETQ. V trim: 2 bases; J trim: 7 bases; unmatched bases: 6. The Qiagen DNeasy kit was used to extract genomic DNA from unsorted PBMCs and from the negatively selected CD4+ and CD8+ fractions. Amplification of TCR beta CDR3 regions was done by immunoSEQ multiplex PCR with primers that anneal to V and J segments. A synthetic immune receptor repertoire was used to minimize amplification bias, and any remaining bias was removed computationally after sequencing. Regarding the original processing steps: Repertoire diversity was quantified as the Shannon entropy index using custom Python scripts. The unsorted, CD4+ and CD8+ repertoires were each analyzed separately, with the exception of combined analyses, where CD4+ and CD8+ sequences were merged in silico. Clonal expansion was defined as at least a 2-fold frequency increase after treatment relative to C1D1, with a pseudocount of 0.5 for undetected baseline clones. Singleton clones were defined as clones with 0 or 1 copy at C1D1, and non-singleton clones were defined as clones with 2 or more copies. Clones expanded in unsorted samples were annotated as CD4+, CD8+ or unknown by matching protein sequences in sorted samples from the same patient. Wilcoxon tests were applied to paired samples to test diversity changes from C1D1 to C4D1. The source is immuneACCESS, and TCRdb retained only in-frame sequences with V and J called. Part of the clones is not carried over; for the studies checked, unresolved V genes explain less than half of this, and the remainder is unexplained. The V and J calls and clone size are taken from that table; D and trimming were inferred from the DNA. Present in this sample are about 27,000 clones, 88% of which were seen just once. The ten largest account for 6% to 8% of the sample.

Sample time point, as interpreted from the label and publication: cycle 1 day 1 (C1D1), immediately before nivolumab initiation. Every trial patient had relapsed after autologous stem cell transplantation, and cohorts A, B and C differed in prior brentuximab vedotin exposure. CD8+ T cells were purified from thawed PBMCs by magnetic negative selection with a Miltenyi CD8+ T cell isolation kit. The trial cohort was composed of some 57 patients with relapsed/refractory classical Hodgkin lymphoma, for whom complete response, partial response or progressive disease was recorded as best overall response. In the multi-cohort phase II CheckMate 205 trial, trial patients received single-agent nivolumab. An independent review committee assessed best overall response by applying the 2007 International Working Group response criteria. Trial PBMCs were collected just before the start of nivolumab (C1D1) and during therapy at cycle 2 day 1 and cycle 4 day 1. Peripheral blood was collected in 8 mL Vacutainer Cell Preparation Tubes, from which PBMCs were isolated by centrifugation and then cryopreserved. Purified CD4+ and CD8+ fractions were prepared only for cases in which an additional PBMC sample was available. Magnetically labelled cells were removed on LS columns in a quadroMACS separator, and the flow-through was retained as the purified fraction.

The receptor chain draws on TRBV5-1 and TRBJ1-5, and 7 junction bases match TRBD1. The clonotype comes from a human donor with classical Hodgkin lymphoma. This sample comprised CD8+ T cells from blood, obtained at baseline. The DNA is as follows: TGCGCCAGCAGCTTTAGACAGGGAGGGCAGCCCCAGCATTTT. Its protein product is CASSFRQGGQPQHF.